Listed here are 3 T cell receptor beta chains from one sample, sequenced in a study of cytomegalovirus exposure and HLA in healthy donors. The PCR was carried out with 60 Vbeta primers and 13 Jbeta primers. Some clones are missing from TCRdb's copy, which holds only in-frame ones; the method was immunoSEQ multiplex PCR. In the table there are about 170,000 clones, roughly 60% of which are singletons. Sequencing input: PBMCs. These TCRs come from a man aged 35 to 55 in good health and CMV-seronegative.

V gene TRBV7-2 combines with J gene TRBJ1-2, with 10 bases that match TRBD1. This CDR3 has 15 amino acids. Germline V gene lookup returns CDR1 SGHTA and CDR2 FQGNSA. V shed 7 bases, J shed 1 base, and the junction held 6 bases outside the gene matches. As DNA, the CDR3 is TGTGCCAGCACCATCGACAGGGGGCGTAACTATGGCTACACCTTC. Amino acids: CASTIDRGRNYGYTF.

The V gene is TRBV12-5, the J gene TRBJ2-5; 10 nucleotides align to TRBD2. Germline V lookup: CDR1 LGHNT, CDR2 FRNRAP. The CDR3 totals 13 residues. The ends lost 8 bases at V and 5 bases at J; junction bases unmatched: 5. The CDR3 region is CASLKAGGETQYF. In DNA, the CDR3 is TGTGCTAGTTTGAAAGCGGGGGGGGAGACCCAGTACTTC.

With regard to this clone: One end of the junction does not line up with germline, which may come from a read error. This chain connects TRBV4-2 to TRBJ2-3; TRBD2 agrees at 7 bases. The germline gives CDR1 LGHNA, CDR2 YNFKEQ. The length of the CDR3 is 17 residues. Written as DNA, the CDR3 is TGTGCCAGCAGTCAAGTTCGAGGCGGGGTAGCGGGAGATACGCAGTATTTT. This encodes CASSQVRGGVAGDTQYF.